This is a list of T cell receptor beta chains from one sample in a study of T cells in Graves' hyperthyroidism and ophthalmopathy. TCRdb analysed the multiplex PCR reads with MiXCR anew, one entry per CDR3 protein. The table lists roughly 700,000 distinct CDR3 sequences, 14% of them singletons, with 9.5% to 13% in the top ten. Sequencing used blood. All receptors come from a woman aged 18-29 years with Graves' hyperthyroidism. Both conserved end residues are part of each CDR3. A D gene is named only where the DNA matches it firmly. Rows give clone size only sometimes, using once, few, many, or a class for an expanded clone.

many TRBJ2-3 - TRBV30 TGTGCCTGGAGTCCAAAAGGGGCCAGGGCGACAGATACGCAGTATTTT CAWSPKGARATDTQYF
many TRBJ2-3 TRBD2 TRBV7-9 TGTGCCAGCAGCCCTCCGACTAGCGGGACGAAAGATACGCAGTATTTT CASSPPTSGTKDTQYF
many TRBJ1-2 - TRBV9 TGTGCCAGCAGCGTAGATCACAGGCCTGGCTACACCTTC CASSVDHRPGYTF
many TRBJ1-5 TRBD1 TRBV12-3/TRBV12-4 TGTGCCAGCAGTTACAGGGGAGGGCAGCCCCAGCATTTT CASSYRGGQPQHF
many TRBJ2-7 TRBD1 TRBV27 TGTGCCAGCAGTTCGACCGGGACAGGGTTGTCCGAGCAGTACTTC CASSSTGTGLSEQYF
few TRBJ2-1 - TRBV15 TGTGCCACCAGCAGAGAGGTGTGGGGGAGTTACTCCTACAATGAGCAGTTCTTC CATSREVWGSYSYNEQFF
many TRBJ1-1 TRBD1 TRBV28 TGTGCCAGCAGAGGAACAGGGGAGACTGAAGCTTTCTTT CASRGTGETEAFF
many TRBJ1-1 - TRBV20-1 TGCAGTGCTACCAACCCCTTAGGCGCTTTCTTT CSATNPLGAFF
- TRBJ2-5 TRBD2 TRBV20-1 TGCAGTGCTAGAGAGGGAGCGGGGAAAGAGACCCAGTACTTC CSAREGAGKETQYF
many TRBJ1-1 - TRBV28 TGTGCCAGCAGTTTTCCCCCCCCTAGAACTGAAGCTTTCTTT CASSFPPPRTEAFF
many TRBJ1-1 - TRBV18 TGTGCCAGCTCGGATGGGACGGTAAAAGCTTTCTTT CASSDGTVKAFF
few TRBJ2-6 - TRBV6-2/TRBV6-3 TGTGCCAGCAGGCGCCCCTCTGGGGCCAACGTCCTGACTTTC CASRRPSGANVLTF
many TRBJ2-5 - TRBV6-5 TGTGCCAGCACCGGAGACCCAGCGGTAGAGACCCAGTACTTC CASTGDPAVETQYF
many TRBJ2-7 - TRBV2 TGTGCCAGCAGGATCTACGAGCAGTACTTC CASRIYEQYF
few TRBJ1-5 - TRBV28 TGTGCCAGCAGTTTCCCGGACGAGGTGGACAATCAGCCCCAGCATTTT CASSFPDEVDNQPQHF
many TRBJ2-2 TRBD2 TRBV6-1 TGTGCCAGCAGGGGACTAGCGGGGGGGAACACCGGGGAGCTGTTTTTT CASRGLAGGNTGELFF
many TRBJ2-7 - TRBV2 TGTGCCAGCAGTGACGCTATTGTGTACTCCTACGAGCAGTACTTC CASSDAIVYSYEQYF
- TRBJ2-3 TRBD2 TRBV5-1 TGTGCCAGCAGCTTGCCTAGCGGGCCCACAGATACGCAGTATTTT CASSLPSGPTDTQYF
- TRBJ1-1 - TRBV29-1 TGCAGCGCCGCTGGGGGCGGGGGAGTCCACACTGAAGCTTTCTTT CSAAGGGGVHTEAFF
- TRBJ1-5 - TRBV3-1 TGTGCCAGCAGCCAAGATCTCCTTGGACGGAGCAATCAGCCCCAGCATTTT CASSQDLLGRSNQPQHF
many TRBJ1-1 TRBD1 TRBV30 TGTGCCTGGGAAGGGACAGGCAGTTTGTTCACTGAAGCTTTCTTT CAWEGTGSLFTEAFF
- TRBJ2-7 - TRBV7-2 TGTGCCAGCAGCTTAGCGGGCCGGCCTTACTACGAGCAGTACTTC CASSLAGRPYYEQYF
many TRBJ2-3 - TRBV3-1 TGTGCCAGCAGCCAAGAAGGAGCTAGCGATTCAGATACGCAGTATTTT CASSQEGASDSDTQYF
many TRBJ2-7 TRBD1 TRBV6-1 TGTGCCAGCAGTCTCCGGCAGGGGGTTTCCTACGAGCAGTACTTC CASSLRQGVSYEQYF
few TRBJ1-3 - TRBV7-2 TGTGCCAGCAGCCTAGGGACGGGAGCCTCTGGAAACACCATATATTTT CASSLGTGASGNTIYF
- TRBJ1-3 - TRBV7-9 TGTGCCAGCAACTTCGGGGTCGGGTCCTCTGGAAACACCATATATTTT CASNFGVGSSGNTIYF
- TRBJ2-3 - TRBV7-2 TGTGCCAGCACCAGGGGGAGGGTAGCTAGCCCAACACACACAGATACGCAGTATTTT CASTRGRVASPTHTDTQYF
- TRBJ1-5 - TRBV19 TGTGCCAGTAGGAGGAGCGGCTCTAGCAATCAGCCCCAGCATTTT CASRRSGSSNQPQHF
many TRBJ2-7 - TRBV11-2 TGTGCCAGCAGCCCCTGGGGAAGCTCCTACGAGCAGTACTTC CASSPWGSSYEQYF
- TRBJ2-7 - TRBV20-1 TGCAGTGCTAGAGGGGGACGGACCTACGAGCAGTACTTC CSARGGRTYEQYF
few TRBJ1-1 - TRBV20-1 TGCAGTGCTTTTAAAGCTTTCTTT CSAFKAFF
- TRBJ1-1 - TRBV19 TGTGCCAGTAGTCGGCATACAGGGAACACTGAAGCTTTCTTT CASSRHTGNTEAFF
many TRBJ1-1 - TRBV28 TGTGCCAGCAGTTTATTTCCCGTCACCGACATGAACACTGAAGCTTTCTTT CASSLFPVTDMNTEAFF
- TRBJ1-2 - TRBV28 TGTGCCAGCAGTTCCCCCCACTATGGCTACACCTTC CASSSPHYGYTF
- TRBJ2-7 TRBD2 TRBV6-2/TRBV6-3 TGTGCCAGCAGTTACTCCTTCCAGGGCGGGAGAGCCTTCTCCTACGAGCAGTACTTC CASSYSFQGGRAFSYEQYF
few TRBJ2-1 TRBD2 TRBV11-2 TGTGCCAGCAGCTTAGAATTTGTGCGGGAGGGCCCGGATGAGCAGTTCTTC CASSLEFVREGPDEQFF
few TRBJ2-1 - TRBV18 TGTGCCAGCTCACCAGGGGCGGCCCCCTACAATGAGCAGTTCTTC CASSPGAAPYNEQFF
few TRBJ2-7 TRBD1 TRBV29-1 TGCAGCGTTGAGGGACAGGGGGGGCTAGAGCAGTACTTC CSVEGQGGLEQYF
many TRBJ2-3 TRBD2 TRBV30 TGTGCCTGGTCCGCGGGACTAGCCAACACAGATACGCAGTATTTT CAWSAGLANTDTQYF
many TRBJ2-3 - TRBV28 TGTGCCAGCAGTTCCCCCGCCCCAGGGGCAGATACGCAGTATTTT CASSSPAPGADTQYF
few TRBJ1-4 - TRBV19 TGTGCCAGTAGTGTGACAGAGGCTAATGAAAAACTGTTTTTT CASSVTEANEKLFF
few TRBJ2-1 TRBD1 TRBV2 TGTGCCAGCGGGGGGACAGGGCCTTGGGATGAGCAGTTCTTC CASGGTGPWDEQFF
few TRBJ2-5 TRBD2 TRBV20-1 TGCAGTGCTCTGACTAGCGGGAGGCAACACGGAGAGACCCAGTACTTC CSALTSGRQHGETQYF
many TRBJ2-7 - TRBV30 TGTGCCTGGAGTGTACGGCCCCCGCGGCAGTACTTC CAWSVRPPRQYF
many TRBJ2-1 - TRBV11-2 TGTGCCAGCAGCTTAGAGGATGAGCAGTTCTTC CASSLEDEQFF
many TRBJ1-1 - TRBV11-3 TGTGCCAGCAGCGCCCGGACAAAAGATGCCACTGAAGCTTTCTTT CASSARTKDATEAFF
many TRBJ1-4 - TRBV10-3 TGTGCCATCAGCGAACCCGGGACGTGGGGTGAAAAACTGTTTTTT CAISEPGTWGEKLFF
many TRBJ1-1 - TRBV12-3/TRBV12-4 TGTGCCAGCAGTTTAGGGTCCAGGAGACCGAACACTGAAGCTTTCTTT CASSLGSRRPNTEAFF
few TRBJ1-1 - TRBV7-9 TGTGCCAGCAGCCCCCGTGGATTGGCCTCGAACACTGAAGCTTTCTTT CASSPRGLASNTEAFF